This is a list of T cell receptor beta chains from one sample in a study of shared clonotypes between healthy human individuals. Here immunoSEQ multiplex PCR was the method, and the copy in TCRdb shows in-frame clones only, minus some. The sample yields about 680,000 clones, under 80% seen once. The specimen sequenced was memory CD4+ T cells sorted from blood. The origin of the receptors is a woman aged 30 to 39 in good health. Each CDR3 is given with its conserved first and last residue. D genes are given only for firm matches. Clone size appears in some rows only: once, few, many, or a class for an expanded clone.

cdr3_nt: TGTGCCAGCAGCTCAATCCCTATGACAGGGGGCCCCTACAATGAGCAGTTCTTC
cdr3_aa: CASSSIPMTGGPYNEQFF
j_call: TRBJ2-1
clone_size: once
d_call: TRBD1
v_call: TRBV11-2

cdr3_nt: TGTGCCAGCAGTGACTTGGACTCCAACACTGAAGCTTTCTTT
cdr3_aa: CASSDLDSNTEAFF
j_call: TRBJ1-1
clone_size: .
d_call: .
v_call: TRBV6-4

cdr3_nt: TGTGCCAGCAGCCAAGGGGCCACAAAGGGGAATCAGCCCCAGCATTTT
cdr3_aa: CASSQGATKGNQPQHF
j_call: TRBJ1-5
clone_size: few
d_call: .
v_call: TRBV7-9

cdr3_nt: TGTGCCAGCTCACCAGGACAGGTTTATGGCTACACCTTC
cdr3_aa: CASSPGQVYGYTF
j_call: TRBJ1-2
clone_size: .
d_call: TRBD1
v_call: TRBV18

cdr3_nt: TGTGCCACCGGGAGAGTAGCGGGCGCTGCAGATACGCAGTATTTT
cdr3_aa: CATGRVAGAADTQYF
j_call: TRBJ2-3
clone_size: .
d_call: TRBD2
v_call: TRBV19

cdr3_nt: TGCGCCACCCAAAGCCTACAGGGGGTTGGCTCCTACGAGCAGTACTTC
cdr3_aa: CATQSLQGVGSYEQYF
j_call: TRBJ2-7
clone_size: .
d_call: TRBD1
v_call: TRBV10-2

cdr3_nt: TGCGCCAGCAGCTTGCACGGGGAAAACCAAGAGACCCAGTACTTC
cdr3_aa: CASSLHGENQETQYF
j_call: TRBJ2-5
clone_size: .
d_call: .
v_call: TRBV5-1

cdr3_nt: TGTGCCATCAGTGACCCGGCGGGAGGGCCCCGCGAGCAGTACTTC
cdr3_aa: CAISDPAGGPREQYF
j_call: TRBJ2-7
clone_size: .
d_call: TRBD2
v_call: TRBV10-3

cdr3_nt: TGTGCCAGCAGCTTATCCGTAGGAAACACCGGGGAGCTGTTTTTT
cdr3_aa: CASSLSVGNTGELFF
j_call: TRBJ2-2
clone_size: few
d_call: .
v_call: TRBV7-9

cdr3_nt: TGTGCCTGGAGGGCTCTATCCTACAATGAGCAGTTCTTC
cdr3_aa: CAWRALSYNEQFF
j_call: TRBJ2-1
clone_size: .
d_call: .
v_call: TRBV30

cdr3_nt: TGTGCCAGCAGACAGTCTAATGAAAAACTGTTTTTT
cdr3_aa: CASRQSNEKLFF
j_call: TRBJ1-4
clone_size: many
d_call: .
v_call: TRBV2

cdr3_nt: TGTGCCAGCAGCCGGCCTATAACCGGGGAGCTGTTTTTT
cdr3_aa: CASSRPITGELFF
j_call: TRBJ2-2
clone_size: .
d_call: .
v_call: TRBV14

cdr3_nt: TGTGCCAGCAGCTTAGGCAGGGGTCAGCCCCAGCATTTT
cdr3_aa: CASSLGRGQPQHF
j_call: TRBJ1-5
clone_size: .
d_call: .
v_call: TRBV7-6

cdr3_nt: TGCGCCAGCAGCGCGCACAATTGGTCCAGCGGGAGTGGAGATACGCAGTATTTT
cdr3_aa: CASSAHNWSSGSGDTQYF
j_call: TRBJ2-3
clone_size: few
d_call: TRBD2
v_call: TRBV5-1

cdr3_nt: TGTGCCAGCAGTTACTCGAGAGCCCGGGTGACCAATGAGCAGTTCTTC
cdr3_aa: CASSYSRARVTNEQFF
j_call: TRBJ2-1
clone_size: .
d_call: .
v_call: TRBV6-5

cdr3_nt: TGTGCCAGTAGTATTAGCGGGAGGAATATGGGAAATGAGCAGTTCTTC
cdr3_aa: CASSISGRNMGNEQFF
j_call: TRBJ2-1
clone_size: many
d_call: TRBD2
v_call: TRBV19

cdr3_nt: TGCGCCAGCAGTCGAAATCAGGGGTTTGATGAGCAGTTCTTC
cdr3_aa: CASSRNQGFDEQFF
j_call: TRBJ2-1
clone_size: .
d_call: .
v_call: TRBV4-1

cdr3_nt: TGCGCCAGCAGCTTGGCCGACGACAGGAACAATGAAAAACTGTTTTTT
cdr3_aa: CASSLADDRNNEKLFF
j_call: TRBJ1-4
clone_size: .
d_call: .
v_call: TRBV5-1

cdr3_nt: TGTGCCAGCAGTTTATTGGGACTGACTAATGAAAAACTGTTTTTT
cdr3_aa: CASSLLGLTNEKLFF
j_call: TRBJ1-4
clone_size: .
d_call: .
v_call: TRBV28

cdr3_nt: TGTGCCAGCAGCGCTAGGGGCGGACCTCAGAGCTCTGGGGCCAACGTCCTGACTTTC
cdr3_aa: CASSARGGPQSSGANVLTF
j_call: TRBJ2-6
clone_size: few
d_call: .
v_call: TRBV9

cdr3_nt: TGTGCCAGTAGTATGCAGGGTCCCTACTCTGGGGCCAACGTCCTGACTTTC
cdr3_aa: CASSMQGPYSGANVLTF
j_call: TRBJ2-6
clone_size: .
d_call: .
v_call: TRBV19

cdr3_nt: TGCAGCGTTGGGCCCGACGGCGGCTACACCTTC
cdr3_aa: CSVGPDGGYTF
j_call: TRBJ1-2
clone_size: .
d_call: .
v_call: TRBV29-1

cdr3_nt: TGTGCCAGCAGTTACCCAAGACAGGGACACAATGAAAAACTGTTTTTT
cdr3_aa: CASSYPRQGHNEKLFF
j_call: TRBJ1-4
clone_size: few
d_call: TRBD1
v_call: TRBV6-5

cdr3_nt: TGTGCCAGCAGCCGTCGGGACGGGTTCTCCTACGAGCAGTACTTC
cdr3_aa: CASSRRDGFSYEQYF
j_call: TRBJ2-7
clone_size: .
d_call: .
v_call: TRBV5-4

cdr3_nt: TGTGCCAGCAGCTTAGGGGTGCGAGAGACCCAGTACTTC
cdr3_aa: CASSLGVRETQYF
j_call: TRBJ2-5
clone_size: once
d_call: .
v_call: TRBV11-2

cdr3_nt: TGTGCCAGCAGTTTAGGCGGACTAGCGGGAGCTAATGAGCAGTTCTTC
cdr3_aa: CASSLGGLAGANEQFF
j_call: TRBJ2-1
clone_size: .
d_call: TRBD2
v_call: TRBV28

cdr3_nt: TGTGCCAGCAGTATATCCAGGGCGCTCGGAGAAAAACTGTTTTTT
cdr3_aa: CASSISRALGEKLFF
j_call: TRBJ1-4
clone_size: .
d_call: .
v_call: TRBV6-1

cdr3_nt: TGTGCCAGTCAGGACAGGGCCACGGATCAGCCCCAGCATTTT
cdr3_aa: CASQDRATDQPQHF
j_call: TRBJ1-5
clone_size: .
d_call: TRBD1
v_call: TRBV19

cdr3_nt: TGTGCCAGCAAAAACCTTCCGGGACAGGGGGAGAATGAGCAGTTCTTC
cdr3_aa: CASKNLPGQGENEQFF
j_call: TRBJ2-1
clone_size: few
d_call: TRBD1
v_call: TRBV28

cdr3_nt: TGCGCCAGCAGAAATCCGGGACGATACACCGGGGAGCTGTTTTTT
cdr3_aa: CASRNPGRYTGELFF
j_call: TRBJ2-2
clone_size: few
d_call: .
v_call: TRBV4-1

cdr3_nt: TGTGCCAGCAGTTTGGGGGACAGGGCCTACGAGCAGTACTTC
cdr3_aa: CASSLGDRAYEQYF
j_call: TRBJ2-7
clone_size: .
d_call: TRBD1
v_call: TRBV28

cdr3_nt: TGTGCCAGCAGCTTAGTGGTCCTAGCCCCAGATACGCAGTATTTT
cdr3_aa: CASSLVVLAPDTQYF
j_call: TRBJ2-3
clone_size: .
d_call: .
v_call: TRBV7-2

cdr3_nt: TGTGCCAGCAGCTTTGGTTCCGGAGGGGGTGAAAAACTGTTTTTT
cdr3_aa: CASSFGSGGGEKLFF
j_call: TRBJ1-4
clone_size: .
d_call: .
v_call: TRBV5-4

cdr3_nt: TGTGCCAGCAGCTTGGGTCTAGCGGGATTTAATGAGCAGTTCTTC
cdr3_aa: CASSLGLAGFNEQFF
j_call: TRBJ2-1
clone_size: .
d_call: TRBD2
v_call: TRBV5-5

cdr3_nt: TGTGCCAGCAGACGAGGGACAGCCGTTAAGGACAATGAGCAGTTCTTC
cdr3_aa: CASRRGTAVKDNEQFF
j_call: TRBJ2-1
clone_size: .
d_call: TRBD1
v_call: TRBV2

cdr3_nt: TGCGCCAGCAGCCGGGACAGGGGCCGCGGCTACACCTTC
cdr3_aa: CASSRDRGRGYTF
j_call: TRBJ1-2
clone_size: .
d_call: TRBD1
v_call: TRBV10-2

cdr3_nt: TGCGCCAGCAGTGATGGGGCCACAGATACGCAGTATTTT
cdr3_aa: CASSDGATDTQYF
j_call: TRBJ2-3
clone_size: .
d_call: .
v_call: TRBV10-2